The 21 T cell receptor beta chains reported below all come from one sample, sequenced in a study of cytomegalovirus exposure and HLA in healthy donors. PCR was performed using 60 Vbeta and 13 Jbeta primers. Here immunoSEQ multiplex PCR was the method, and the copy in TCRdb shows in-frame clones only, minus some. Found here are 97,000 or so clones, roughly 85% of them singletons; the top ten hold around 2.6%. Sequencing was done on a sample of PBMCs. Receptors originate from a man aged 35-49 years in good health and CMV-seronegative.

The chain joins TRBV6-5 to TRBJ1-6, with 9 bases identical to TRBD1. V lost 2 bases, J lost 5 bases, and 1 base stayed unmatched. Germline-derived CDR1 and CDR2 are MNHEY and SVGAGI. This CDR3 spans 15 amino acids. This CDR3 is CASSYDRGNNSPLHF. The CDR3 region has the DNA TGTGCCAGCAGTTACGACAGGGGGAATAATTCACCCCTCCACTTT.

This chain links TRBV9 with TRBJ1-3; D not certain. There are 13 residues in the CDR3. The V end was cut by 0 bases, the J end by 4 bases, with 5 bases between. CDR1 and CDR2 (germline): SGDLS, YYNGEE. CDR3 in DNA: TGTGCCAGCAGCGTAGTCGGGGGAAACACCATATATTTT. It specifies CASSVVGGNTIYF.

J is TRBJ1-2 and V is TRBV5-1; TRBD1 might be the D (5 bases). Trimming pared 4 bases from V and 4 bases from J, leaving 14 bases between. The CDR3 totals 14 residues. Germline V CDR1 and CDR2: SGHRS, YFSETQ. CDR3 sequence reads: CASSMAGLTYGYTF. CDR3 coding DNA: TGCGCCAGCAGCATGGCGGGACTGACCTATGGCTACACCTTC.

The V gene is TRBV5-1, the J gene TRBJ1-2, with 7 bases aligning to TRBD1. Germline CDR1 SGHRS, CDR2 YFSETQ. The CDR3 spans 16 residues. Trimming at V came to 4 bases and at J to 4 bases, leaving 13 bases not matched to a gene. The CDR3 region has the DNA TGCGCCAGCAGCACCGGGACAGAGTTCGACTTCTATGGCTACACCTTC. Protein sequence: CASSTGTEFDFYGYTF.

This clone was seen only once. This sequence joins TRBV7-9 and TRBJ1-2; D possibly corresponds to TRBD1 (5 bases). V gave up 0 bases and J gave up 4 bases, with 12 bases separating them. The CDR3 is 15 residues long. Germline CDR1 and CDR2: SEHNR and FQNEAQ (reference sequence). The CDR3 bases are TGTGCCAGCAGCTTAGCATACGCAGGGCGCTATGGCTACACCTTC. Residues: CASSLAYAGRYGYTF.

The gene calls are TRBV6-6 and TRBJ1-4, with unresolved D. Looked up from germline, CDR1 is MNHNY and CDR2 is SVGAGI (reference sequence). V lost 10 bases and J lost 3, with 12 bases in between. The CDR3 contains 13 residues. The CDR3 loop reads CATLQLANEKLFF. CDR3 nucleotides: TGTGCCACTTTACAGTTGGCTAATGAAAAACTGTTTTTT.

The genes are TRBV12-5 and TRBJ2-2; 9 bases fit TRBD2. The CDR3 consists of 19 residues. Trimming took 4 bases from V and 5 from J; bases not matched to a gene: 17. The germline CDR1 and CDR2 sequences are LGHNT and FRNRAP. The CDR3 sequence is CASGSDQKTGLAGTGELFF. The CDR3 DNA follows: TGTGCTAGTGGTTCGGACCAAAAAACGGGGCTAGCGGGGACCGGGGAGCTGTTTTTT.

Here the CDR3 DNA reads TGTGCCGCCCGGACAGGGAGAGAGGCCGGGGAGCTGTTTTTT. It specifies CAARTGREAGELFF. The chain couples TRBV15 to TRBJ2-2; 8 bases agree with TRBD1. This CDR3 region has 14 residues. After removal of 11 bases from V and 6 bases from J, the junction contained 11 bases not matched to a gene. The germline V gene encodes CDR1 LNHNV and CDR2 YYDKDF (reference sequence).

In its sample, this clone was seen once. This sequence joins TRBV7-2 and TRBJ2-7; D gene ambiguous. CDR1 and CDR2 (germline): SGHTA, FQGNSA. V lost 5 bases to trimming and J lost 0 bases, with 8 bases between them. The length of the CDR3 is 13 residues. CDR3 in DNA: TGTGCCAGCAGCGCTAAGAGCTCCTACGAGCAGTACTTC. It is translated as CASSAKSSYEQYF. Using reference TRBV7-2 and TRBJ2-7 for the parts outside the CDR3, the full variable domain is GAGVSQSPSNKVTEKGKDVELRCDPISGHTALYWYRQSLGQGLEFLIYFQGNSAPDKSGLPSDRFSAERTGGSVSTLTIQRTQQEDSAVYLCASSAKSSYEQYFGPGTRLTVT.

This clone was observed a handful of times. The chain is built from TRBV5-6 and TRBJ1-2; D is unclear. Looked up from germline, CDR1 is SGHDT and CDR2 is YYEEEE. The CDR3 runs 15 residues. The germline V and J ends were trimmed by 4 bases and 4 bases, with 17 bases remaining between them. The CDR3: CASSLTERSIYGYTF. Written as DNA, the CDR3 is TGTGCCAGCAGCCTCACAGAACGGTCAATCTATGGCTACACCTTC.

The gene calls are TRBV6-6 and TRBJ2-5; no clear D. The J call may be mistaken, given a closer DNA end match to TRBJ2-7. Germline V gene lookup returns CDR1 MNHNY and CDR2 SVGAGI (reference sequence). CDR3 length: 15 amino acids. CDR3 nucleotide sequence: TGTGCCAGCAGCGACCTTCGGCTCGGAGCCTACGAGCAGTACTTC. Its translation: CASSDLRLGAYEQYF.

The gene calls are TRBV27 and TRBJ2-7; 12 bases align to TRBD1. V gave up 2 bases and J gave up 6 bases; unmatched junction bases: 2. This CDR3 has 14 amino acids. CDR1 and CDR2 (germline): MNHEY, SMNVEV (reference sequence). This CDR3 is CASSLGTGGGEQYF. The CDR3, as DNA: TGTGCCAGCAGTTTAGGGACAGGGGGCGGCGAGCAGTACTTC.

This chain joins TRBV5-1 and TRBJ2-2; D is perhaps TRBD1 (5 bases). The CDR3 has 14 amino acids. In germline, CDR1 is SGHRS, CDR2 YFSETQ. V was shortened by 2 bases and J by 3 bases, with 8 bases between the two germline ends. This CDR3 reads CASSFRQYTGELFF. CDR3 in DNA: TGCGCCAGCAGCTTTCGACAGTACACCGGGGAGCTGTTTTTT.

The sample holds one count of this clone. The chain uses TRBV11-2 and TRBJ2-3; 14 bases are a match to TRBD2. The junction had 8 bases not matched to a gene; V was cut back by 3 bases and J by 6 bases. Germline-derived CDR1 and CDR2 are SGHAT and FQNNGV. CDR3 length equals 17 residues. CDR3 amino acids: CASSFGLAGGRVDTQYF. The CDR3 DNA sequence: TGTGCCAGCAGCTTCGGACTAGCGGGGGGTCGGGTGGATACGCAGTATTTT.

The V call is TRBV7-2, the J call TRBJ2-3; 8 bases line up with TRBD2. This CDR3 is built from 14 residues. The J segment lost 3 bases and the V segment lost 6 bases, leaving 5 bases of the junction unmatched. Germline V gives CDR1 SGHTA, CDR2 FQGNSA. CDR3 region: CASRKRGITDTQYF. The CDR3 DNA is TGTGCCAGCAGGAAGCGGGGGATAACAGATACGCAGTATTTT.

The chain links TRBV9 to TRBJ2-7; 8 nucleotides match TRBD2. J lost 2 bases, V lost 2 bases, and 3 bases had no gene match. CDR3 length: 14 amino acids. The germline V gene has CDR1 SGDLS and CDR2 YYNGEE. As DNA, the CDR3 is TGTGCCAGCAGCGTTGGACTAGCTCCCTACGAGCAGTACTTC. This translates into CASSVGLAPYEQYF. The variable domain in full, with the rest retrieved from reference TRBV9 and TRBJ2-7, is DSGVTQTPKHLITATGQRVTLRCSPRSGDLSVYWYQQSLDQGLQFLIQYYNGEERAKGNILERFSAQQFPDLHSELNLSSLELGDSALYFCASSVGLAPYEQYFGPGTRLTVT.

This chain uses TRBV5-1 with TRBJ2-3; TRBD2 matches at 10 bases. Germline assignment: CDR1 SGHRS and CDR2 YFSETQ. V lost 2 bases to trimming and J lost 6 bases; unmatched junction nucleotides: 12. This CDR3 is 17 amino acids long. The CDR3 DNA sequence: TGCGCCAGCAGCTTAGTCCTAGCGGGGGACTATGCCGATACGCAGTATTTT. Amino acids: CASSLVLAGDYADTQYF.

V usage is TRBV9 and J usage is TRBJ2-7, with 11 bases aligning to TRBD2. This CDR3 is built from 14 residues. Trimming at V came to 3 bases and at J to 6 bases, leaving 5 bases not matched to a gene. Per the germline V gene, CDR1 is SGDLS and CDR2 is YYNGEE. CDR3 loop: CASSDPGLAAEQYF. CDR3 sequence (DNA): TGTGCCAGCAGCGACCCGGGACTAGCGGCCGAGCAGTACTTC.

The chain joins TRBV2 to TRBJ2-3; maybe TRBD1 (5 bases). This CDR3 comprises 14 residues. CDR1 is SNHLY, CDR2 FYNNEI, per germline. The V end lost 6 bases, the J end lost 2 bases, and 12 bases lay between the germline ends. CDR3 region: CASSSQGFTDTQYF. In nucleotides, the CDR3 is TGTGCCAGCAGCTCTCAGGGATTCACAGATACGCAGTATTTT. The full variable domain, completed using reference TRBV2 and TRBJ2-3, is EPEVTQTPSHQVTQMGQEVILRCVPISNHLYFYWYRQILGQKVEFLVSFYNNEISEKSEIFDDQFSVERPDGSNFTLKIRSTKLEDSAMYFCASSSQGFTDTQYFGPGTRLTVL.

The chain links TRBV5-6 to TRBJ1-1; no firm D call. Trimming took off 0 bases at V and 4 bases at J, with 7 bases between the two ends. The V gene's germline CDR1 is SGHDT and CDR2 YYEEEE. There are 13 residues in the CDR3. The chain's CDR3 is CASSLERATEAFF. CDR3 DNA: TGTGCCAGCAGCTTGGAAAGAGCCACTGAAGCTTTCTTT.

The CDR3 coding sequence is TGTGCCAGCGAACCGGGACAGGGGTCGGATGAGCAGTTCTTC. It is translated as CASEPGQGSDEQFF. This chain links TRBV2 with TRBJ2-1; 10 bases agree with TRBD1. J lost 8 bases, V lost 8 bases, and 9 bases had no gene match. The CDR3 loop spans 14 amino acids. From germline, CDR1 is SNHLY and CDR2 FYNNEI. The full variable domain, its missing parts supplied by reference TRBV2 and TRBJ2-1, is EPEVTQTPSHQVTQMGQEVILRCVPISNHLYFYWYRQILGQKVEFLVSFYNNEISEKSEIFDDQFSVERPDGSNFTLKIRSTKLEDSAMYFCASEPGQGSDEQFFGPGTRLTVL.